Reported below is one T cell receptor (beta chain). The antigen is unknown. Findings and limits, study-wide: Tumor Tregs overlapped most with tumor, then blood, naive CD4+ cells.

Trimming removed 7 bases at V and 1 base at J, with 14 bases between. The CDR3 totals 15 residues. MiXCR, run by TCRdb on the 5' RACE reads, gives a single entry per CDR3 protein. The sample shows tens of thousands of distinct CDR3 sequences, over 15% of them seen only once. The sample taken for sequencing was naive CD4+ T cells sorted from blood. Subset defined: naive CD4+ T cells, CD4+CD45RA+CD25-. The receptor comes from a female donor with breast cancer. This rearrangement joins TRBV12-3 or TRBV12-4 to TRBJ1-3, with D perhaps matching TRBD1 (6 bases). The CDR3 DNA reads TGTGCCAGCAACACACTCAGGGGTTCTGGAAACACCATATATTTT. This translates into CASNTLRGSGNTIYF.